These 10 T cell receptor beta chains originate from one sample sequenced in a study of radiation and T cells in renal cell carcinoma. Generated by immunoSEQ multiplex PCR, the TCRdb table keeps only in-frame clones and is missing some. The sample shows some 50,000 clones, roughly four fifths of them seen only once. Time point noted: baseline pretreatment blood. Specified treatment: 15 Gy SBRT to primary tumor, nephrectomy 4 weeks later. The sample was blood, taken from a patient whose treatment included radiotherapy and nephrectomy. The receptors stem from a woman aged 70-85 years with renal cell carcinoma.

This chain joins TRBV27 and TRBJ2-7; no reliable D call. The V gene's germline CDR1 is MNHEY and CDR2 SMNVEV (reference sequence). The CDR3 has 12 amino acids. V lost 3 bases to trimming and J lost 3 bases, with 6 bases between them. CDR3 bases: TGTGCCAGCAGTTTTGGCGGCTACGAGCAGTACTTC. This gives the protein CASSFGGYEQYF.

The rearrangement joins TRBV7-9 to TRBJ2-1, with D unresolved. Deletions cut 2 bases from V and 8 bases from J, with 10 bases between. This CDR3 has 13 amino acids. Germline values: CDR1 SEHNR, CDR2 FQNEAQ (reference sequence). The CDR3 protein is CASSLIVWDEQFF. CDR3 DNA sequence: TGTGCCAGCAGCTTAATCGTCTGGGATGAGCAGTTCTTC.

This chain connects TRBV19 to TRBJ1-1, with D possibly TRBD1 on 6 matching bases. Deletions cut 5 bases from V and 5 bases from J, with 12 bases between. Looked up from germline, CDR1 is LNHDA and CDR2 is SQIVND (reference sequence). The CDR3 is 13 amino acids. This CDR3 is CASSPPRGTEAFF. In nucleotides, the CDR3 is TGTGCCAGTAGTCCCCCCAGGGGAACTGAAGCTTTCTTT.

The chain couples TRBV5-4 to TRBJ1-1; 7 bases are a match to TRBD1. V trimming: 2 bases; J trimming: 1 base; junction bases outside the gene matches: 2. This CDR3 is 14 amino acids long. CDR1 is SGHNT, CDR2 YYREEE, per germline (reference sequence). The DNA of the CDR3 is TGTGCCAGCAGCTTAGGGACAGAGAACACTGAAGCTTTCTTT. It codes for CASSLGTENTEAFF.

The V call is TRBV10-1, the J call TRBJ2-1; TRBD2 matches 10 bases. Trimming took 6 bases from V and 5 from J; bases not matched to a gene: 10. Germline CDR1 reads WNHNN; CDR2 reads SYGVQD (reference sequence). The length of the CDR3 is 16 residues. For the CDR3, the DNA is TGCGCCAGCAGACTCCGGACTAGCGGCTTGGACAATGAGCAGTTCTTC. Protein: CASRLRTSGLDNEQFF.

CDR3 bases: TGTGCCAGCAGCTCTGAGGACGGGATAGGCTATGGCTACACCTTC. The encoded protein is CASSSEDGIGYGYTF. This chain uses TRBV9 with TRBJ1-2; D uncertain. The CDR3 spans 15 residues. The V end was cut by 4 bases, the J end by 4 bases, with 17 bases between. Germline CDR1 and CDR2: SGDLS and YYNGEE.

The genes are TRBV19 and TRBJ1-4; D is unresolved. The V and J ends lost 8 bases and 10 bases respectively, with 17 bases between them. Germline V CDR1 and CDR2: LNHDA, SQIVND (reference sequence). The CDR3 totals 13 residues. The CDR3 DNA sequence: TGTGCCAGTCACCAGTTTTCCGGCGGAAAACTGTTTTTT. It codes for CASHQFSGGKLFF.

The rearrangement links TRBV5-1 to TRBJ2-7; D is ambiguous. The V gene's germline CDR1 is SGHRS and CDR2 YFSETQ. The V end lost 0 bases, the J end lost 2 bases, and 15 bases lay between the germline ends. The CDR3 covers 16 residues. CDR3 sequence reads: CASSLGGLGRPYEQYF. The CDR3 bases are TGCGCCAGCAGCTTGGGAGGTCTCGGCCGGCCCTACGAGCAGTACTTC. The full variable domain, completed using reference TRBV5-1 and TRBJ2-7, is KAGVTQTPRYLIKTRGQQVTLSCSPISGHRSVSWYQQTPGQGLQFLFEYFSETQRNKGNFPGRFSGRQFSNSRSEMNVSTLELGDSALYLCASSLGGLGRPYEQYFGPGTRLTVT.

The V call is TRBV7-9, the J call TRBJ1-1, with a weak D call TRBD1 (5 bases). Trimming pared 7 bases from V and 1 base from J, leaving 13 bases between. Germline loops: CDR1 SEHNR, CDR2 FQNEAQ (reference sequence). The CDR3 is made up of 14 amino acids. The chain's CDR3 is CASTPGQSNTEAFF. The CDR3 DNA follows: TGTGCCAGCACCCCGGGGCAGTCGAACACTGAAGCTTTCTTT.

The rearrangement links TRBV7-2 to TRBJ1-2; D ambiguous. V was clipped by 5 bases and J by 7 bases, with 8 bases between them. The CDR3 is made up of 11 amino acids. Germline V gene data show CDR1 as SGHTA and CDR2 as FQGNSA. CDR3 sequence: CASSPESGYTF. Written as DNA, the CDR3 is TGTGCCAGCAGCCCCGAGTCTGGCTACACCTTC.